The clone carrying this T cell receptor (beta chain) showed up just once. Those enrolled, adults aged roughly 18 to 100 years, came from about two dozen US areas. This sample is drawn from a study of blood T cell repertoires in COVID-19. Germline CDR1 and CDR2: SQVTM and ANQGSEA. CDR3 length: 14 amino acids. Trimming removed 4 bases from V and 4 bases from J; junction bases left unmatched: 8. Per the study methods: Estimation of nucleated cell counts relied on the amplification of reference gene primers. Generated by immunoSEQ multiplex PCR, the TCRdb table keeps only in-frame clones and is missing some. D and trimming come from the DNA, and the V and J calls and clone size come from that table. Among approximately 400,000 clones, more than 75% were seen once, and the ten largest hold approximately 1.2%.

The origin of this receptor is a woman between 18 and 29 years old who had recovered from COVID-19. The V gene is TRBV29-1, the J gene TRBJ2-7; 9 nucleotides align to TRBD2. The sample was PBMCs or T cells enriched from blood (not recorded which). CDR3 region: CSVGGLAGTYEQYF. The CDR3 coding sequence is TGCAGCGTTGGGGGTCTAGCGGGGACGTACGAGCAGTACTTC.